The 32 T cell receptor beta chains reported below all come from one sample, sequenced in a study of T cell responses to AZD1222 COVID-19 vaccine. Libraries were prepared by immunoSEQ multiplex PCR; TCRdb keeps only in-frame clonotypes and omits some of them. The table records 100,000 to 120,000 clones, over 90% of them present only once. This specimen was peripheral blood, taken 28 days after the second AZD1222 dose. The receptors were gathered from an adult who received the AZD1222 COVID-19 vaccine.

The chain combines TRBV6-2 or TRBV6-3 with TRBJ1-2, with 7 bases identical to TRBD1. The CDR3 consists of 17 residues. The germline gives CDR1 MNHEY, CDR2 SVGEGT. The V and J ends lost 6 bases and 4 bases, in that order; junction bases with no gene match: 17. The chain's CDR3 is CASRPTRDRALLYGYTF. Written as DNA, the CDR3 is TGTGCCAGCAGACCTACCCGAGACAGGGCGTTACTCTATGGCTACACCTTC.

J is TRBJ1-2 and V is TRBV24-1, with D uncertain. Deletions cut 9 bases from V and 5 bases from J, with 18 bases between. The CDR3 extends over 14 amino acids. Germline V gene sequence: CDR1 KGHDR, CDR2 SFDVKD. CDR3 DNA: TGTGCCACCTATCACCCTCAGCGCGTATATGGCTACACCTTC. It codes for CATYHPQRVYGYTF.

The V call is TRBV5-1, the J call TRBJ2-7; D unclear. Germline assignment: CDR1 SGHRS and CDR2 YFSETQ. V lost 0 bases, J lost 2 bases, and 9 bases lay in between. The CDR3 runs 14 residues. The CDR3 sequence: CASSLVDRPYEQYF. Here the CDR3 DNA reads TGCGCCAGCAGCTTGGTAGATCGACCCTACGAGCAGTACTTC.

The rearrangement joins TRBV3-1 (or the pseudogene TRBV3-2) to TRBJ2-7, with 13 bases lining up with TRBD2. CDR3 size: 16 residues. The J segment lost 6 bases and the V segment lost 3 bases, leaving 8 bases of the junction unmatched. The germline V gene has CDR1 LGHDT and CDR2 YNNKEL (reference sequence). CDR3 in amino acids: CASSHTWTSGSFEQYF. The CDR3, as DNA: TGTGCCAGCAGCCACACTTGGACTAGCGGGAGCTTCGAGCAGTACTTC.

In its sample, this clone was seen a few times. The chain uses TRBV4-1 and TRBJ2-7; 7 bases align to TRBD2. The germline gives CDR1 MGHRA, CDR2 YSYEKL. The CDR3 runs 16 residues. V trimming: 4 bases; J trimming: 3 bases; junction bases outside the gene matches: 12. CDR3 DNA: TGCGCCAGCAGCCCCCGCGCTCGCGGGACTATCTACGAGCAGTACTTC. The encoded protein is CASSPRARGTIYEQYF.

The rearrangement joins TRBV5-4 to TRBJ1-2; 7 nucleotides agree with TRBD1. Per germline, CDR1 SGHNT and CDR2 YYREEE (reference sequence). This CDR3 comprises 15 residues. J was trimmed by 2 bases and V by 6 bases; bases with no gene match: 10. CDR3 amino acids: CASTPTGKLNYGYTF. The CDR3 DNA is TGTGCCAGCACCCCGACAGGGAAACTCAACTATGGCTACACCTTC.

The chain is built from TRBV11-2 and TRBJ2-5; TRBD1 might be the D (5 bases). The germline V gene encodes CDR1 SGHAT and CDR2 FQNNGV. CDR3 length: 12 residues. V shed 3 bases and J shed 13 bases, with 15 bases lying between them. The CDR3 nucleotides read TGTGCCAGCAGCTTTCCGCAGGGTGATCGGTACTTC. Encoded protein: CASSFPQGDRYF.

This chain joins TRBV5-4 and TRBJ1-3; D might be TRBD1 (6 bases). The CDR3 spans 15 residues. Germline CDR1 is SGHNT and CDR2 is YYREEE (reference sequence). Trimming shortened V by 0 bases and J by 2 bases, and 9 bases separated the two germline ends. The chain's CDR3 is CASSLVGDTGNTIYF. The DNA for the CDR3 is TGTGCCAGCAGCTTGGTCGGGGACACTGGAAACACCATATATTTT.

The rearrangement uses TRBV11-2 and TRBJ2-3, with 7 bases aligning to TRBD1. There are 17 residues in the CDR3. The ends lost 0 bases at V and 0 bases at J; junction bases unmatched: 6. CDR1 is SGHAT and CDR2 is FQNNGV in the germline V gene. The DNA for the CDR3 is TGTGCCAGCAGCTTAGAAACAGGGGCGAAAAGCACAGATACGCAGTATTTT. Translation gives CASSLETGAKSTDTQYF.

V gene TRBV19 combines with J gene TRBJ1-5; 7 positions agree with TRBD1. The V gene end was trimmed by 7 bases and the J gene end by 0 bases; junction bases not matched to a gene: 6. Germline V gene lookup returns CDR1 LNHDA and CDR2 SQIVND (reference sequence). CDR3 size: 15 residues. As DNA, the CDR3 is TGTGCCAGTAAGAAGACAGGGACTAGCAATCAGCCCCAGCATTTT. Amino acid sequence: CASKKTGTSNQPQHF.

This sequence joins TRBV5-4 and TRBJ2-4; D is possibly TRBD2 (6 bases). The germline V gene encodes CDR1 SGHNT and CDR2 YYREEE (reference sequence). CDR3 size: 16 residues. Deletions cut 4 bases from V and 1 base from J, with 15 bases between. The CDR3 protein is CASSPDLAVAKNIQYF. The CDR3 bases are TGTGCCAGCAGCCCTGATTTAGCGGTTGCCAAAAACATTCAGTACTTC.

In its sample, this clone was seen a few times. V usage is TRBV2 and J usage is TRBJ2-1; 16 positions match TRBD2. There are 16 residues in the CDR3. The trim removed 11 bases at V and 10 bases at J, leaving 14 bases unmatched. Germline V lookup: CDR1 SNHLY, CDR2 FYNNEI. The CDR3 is CAGTKGLGLAGGEQFF. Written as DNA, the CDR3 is TGTGCCGGTACGAAGGGTCTGGGACTAGCGGGAGGGGAGCAGTTCTTC.

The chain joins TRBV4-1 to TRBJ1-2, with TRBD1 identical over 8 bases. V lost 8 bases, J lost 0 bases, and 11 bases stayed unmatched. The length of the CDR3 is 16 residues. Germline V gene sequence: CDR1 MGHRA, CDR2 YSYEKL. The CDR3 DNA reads TGCGCCAGCCAGTTACGGACAGGGACTACTAACTATGGCTACACCTTC. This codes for CASQLRTGTTNYGYTF.

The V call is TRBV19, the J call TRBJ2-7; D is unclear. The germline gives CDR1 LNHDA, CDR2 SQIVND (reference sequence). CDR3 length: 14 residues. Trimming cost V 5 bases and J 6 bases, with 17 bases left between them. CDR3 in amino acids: CASSAYRAAGEQYF. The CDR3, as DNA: TGTGCCAGTAGTGCCTACAGAGCCGCCGGCGAGCAGTACTTC. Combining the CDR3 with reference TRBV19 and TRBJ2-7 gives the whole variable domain DGGITQSPKYLFRKEGQNVTLSCEQNLNHDAMYWYRQDPGQGLRLIYYSQIVNDFQKGDIAEGYSVSREKKESFPLTVTSAQKNPTAFYLCASSAYRAAGEQYFGPGTRLTVT.

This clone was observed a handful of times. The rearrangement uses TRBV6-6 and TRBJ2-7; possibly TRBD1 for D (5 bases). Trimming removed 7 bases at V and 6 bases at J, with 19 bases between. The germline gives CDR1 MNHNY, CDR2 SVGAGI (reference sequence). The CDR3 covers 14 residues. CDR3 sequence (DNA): TGTGCCAGCACCCAGACAGAGTGGGGTCTCGAGCAGTACTTC. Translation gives CASTQTEWGLEQYF.

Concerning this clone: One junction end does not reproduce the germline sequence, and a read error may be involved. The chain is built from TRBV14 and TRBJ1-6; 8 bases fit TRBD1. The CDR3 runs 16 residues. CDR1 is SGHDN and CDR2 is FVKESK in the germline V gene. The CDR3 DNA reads TGTGCCAGCAGAACTAACTCAGGGGGCTATTATTCACCCCTCCACTTT. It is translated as CASRTNSGGYYSPLHF.

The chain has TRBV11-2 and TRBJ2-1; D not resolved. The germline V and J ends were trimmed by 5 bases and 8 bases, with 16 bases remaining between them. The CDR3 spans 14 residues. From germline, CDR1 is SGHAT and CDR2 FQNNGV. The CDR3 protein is CASSTFNKEDEQFF. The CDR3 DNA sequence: TGTGCCAGCAGCACATTTAACAAAGAGGATGAGCAGTTCTTC.

The CDR3 loop reads CASSYENRVNTEAFF. CDR3 sequence (DNA): TGTGCCAGCAGTTACGAGAACAGGGTGAACACTGAAGCTTTCTTT. The chain combines TRBV6-5 with TRBJ1-1, with TRBD1 as a possible D gene (6 bases). From germline, CDR1 is MNHEY and CDR2 SVGAGI. V was clipped by 2 bases and J by 0 bases, with 10 bases between them. This CDR3 comprises 15 residues.

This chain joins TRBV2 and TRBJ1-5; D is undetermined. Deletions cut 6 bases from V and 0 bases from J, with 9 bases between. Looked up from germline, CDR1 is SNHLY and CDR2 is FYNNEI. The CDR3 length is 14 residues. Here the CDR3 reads CASSASTSNQPQHF. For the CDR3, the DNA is TGTGCCAGCAGCGCCTCTACTAGCAATCAGCCCCAGCATTTT. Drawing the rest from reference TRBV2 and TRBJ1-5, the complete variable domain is EPEVTQTPSHQVTQMGQEVILRCVPISNHLYFYWYRQILGQKVEFLVSFYNNEISEKSEIFDDQFSVERPDGSNFTLKIRSTKLEDSAMYFCASSASTSNQPQHFGDGTRLSIL.

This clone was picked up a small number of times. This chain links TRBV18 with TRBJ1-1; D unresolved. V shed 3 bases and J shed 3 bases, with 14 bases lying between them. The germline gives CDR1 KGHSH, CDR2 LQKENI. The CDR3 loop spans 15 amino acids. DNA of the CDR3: TGTGCCAGCTCACCGGCGAGGATTGGGGACACTGAAGCTTTCTTT. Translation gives CASSPARIGDTEAFF. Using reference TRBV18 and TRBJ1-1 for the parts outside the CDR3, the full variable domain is NAGVMQNPRHLVRRRGQEARLRCSPMKGHSHVYWYRQLPEEGLKFMVYLQKENIIDESGMPKERFSAEFPKEGPSILRIQQVVRGDSAAYFCASSPARIGDTEAFFGQGTRLTVV.

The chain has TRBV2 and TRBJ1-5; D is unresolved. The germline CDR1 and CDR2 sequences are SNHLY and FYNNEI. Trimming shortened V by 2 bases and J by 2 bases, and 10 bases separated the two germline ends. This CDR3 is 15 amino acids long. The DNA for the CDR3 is TGTGCCAGCAGTGAAAGGATTGAACGCAATCAGCCCCAGCATTTT. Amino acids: CASSERIERNQPQHF.

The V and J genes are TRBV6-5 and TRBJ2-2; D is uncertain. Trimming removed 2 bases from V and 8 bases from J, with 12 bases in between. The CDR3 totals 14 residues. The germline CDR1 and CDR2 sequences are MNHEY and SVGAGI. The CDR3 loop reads CASSYGSSRGELFF. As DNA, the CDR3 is TGTGCCAGCAGTTACGGGTCTTCGCGGGGGGAGCTGTTTTTT.

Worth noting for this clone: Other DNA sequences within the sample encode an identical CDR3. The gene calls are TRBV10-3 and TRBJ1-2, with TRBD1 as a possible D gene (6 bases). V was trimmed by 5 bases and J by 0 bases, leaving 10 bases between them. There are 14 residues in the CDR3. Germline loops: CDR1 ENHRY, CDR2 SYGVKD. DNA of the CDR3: TGTGCCATCAGTCCGGACAGTTCTAACTATGGCTACACCTTC. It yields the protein CAISPDSSNYGYTF.

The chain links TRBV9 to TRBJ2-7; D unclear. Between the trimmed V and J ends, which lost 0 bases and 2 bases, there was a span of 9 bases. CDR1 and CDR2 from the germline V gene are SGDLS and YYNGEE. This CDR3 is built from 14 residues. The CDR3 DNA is TGTGCCAGCAGCGTAGACGGCAACCCCTACGAGCAGTACTTC. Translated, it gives CASSVDGNPYEQYF.

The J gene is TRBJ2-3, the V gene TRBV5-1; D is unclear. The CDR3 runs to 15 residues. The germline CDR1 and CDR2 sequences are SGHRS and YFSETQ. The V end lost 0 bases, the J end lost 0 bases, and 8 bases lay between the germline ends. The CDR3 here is CASSLGSDSTDTQYF. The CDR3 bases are TGCGCCAGCAGCTTGGGATCAGATAGCACAGATACGCAGTATTTT.

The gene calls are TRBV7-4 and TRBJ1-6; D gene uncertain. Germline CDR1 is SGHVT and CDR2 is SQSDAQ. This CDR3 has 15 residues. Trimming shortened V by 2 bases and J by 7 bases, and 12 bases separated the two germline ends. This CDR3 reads CASSLRHTSNSPLHF. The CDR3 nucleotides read TGTGCCAGCAGCTTAAGACACACCTCAAATTCACCCCTCCACTTT.

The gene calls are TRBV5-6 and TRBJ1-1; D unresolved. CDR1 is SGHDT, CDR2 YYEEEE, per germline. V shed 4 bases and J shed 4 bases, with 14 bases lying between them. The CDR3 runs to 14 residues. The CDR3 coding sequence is TGTGCCAGCAGCCCATCTCCCCGGAGCACTGAAGCTTTCTTT. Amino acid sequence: CASSPSPRSTEAFF.

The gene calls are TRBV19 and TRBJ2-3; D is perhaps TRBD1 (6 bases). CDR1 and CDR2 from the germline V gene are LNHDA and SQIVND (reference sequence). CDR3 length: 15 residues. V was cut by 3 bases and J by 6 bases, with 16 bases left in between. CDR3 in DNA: TGTGCCAGTAGTATCGACGGGACACCCCAGGATACGCAGTATTTT. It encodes CASSIDGTPQDTQYF.

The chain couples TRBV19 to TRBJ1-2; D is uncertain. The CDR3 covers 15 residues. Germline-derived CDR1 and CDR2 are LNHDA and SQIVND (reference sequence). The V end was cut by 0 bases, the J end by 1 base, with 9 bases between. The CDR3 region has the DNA TGTGCCAGTAGTATAGATCGTGACGATAACTATGGCTACACCTTC. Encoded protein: CASSIDRDDNYGYTF.

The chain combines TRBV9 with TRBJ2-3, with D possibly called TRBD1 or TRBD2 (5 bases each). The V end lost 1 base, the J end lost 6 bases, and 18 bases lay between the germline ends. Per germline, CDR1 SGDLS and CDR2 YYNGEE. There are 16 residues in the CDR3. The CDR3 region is CASSVRSQAGADTQYF. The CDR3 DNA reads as TGTGCCAGCAGCGTAAGATCACAGGCGGGCGCTGATACGCAGTATTTT.

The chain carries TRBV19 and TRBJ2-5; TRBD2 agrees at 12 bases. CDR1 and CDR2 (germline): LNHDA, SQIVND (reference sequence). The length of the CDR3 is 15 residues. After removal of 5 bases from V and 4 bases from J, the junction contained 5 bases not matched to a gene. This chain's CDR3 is CASSATSGRRETQYF. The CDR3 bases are TGTGCCAGTAGTGCCACTAGCGGGAGGAGAGAGACCCAGTACTTC. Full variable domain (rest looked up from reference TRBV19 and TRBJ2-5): DGGITQSPKYLFRKEGQNVTLSCEQNLNHDAMYWYRQDPGQGLRLIYYSQIVNDFQKGDIAEGYSVSREKKESFPLTVTSAQKNPTAFYLCASSATSGRRETQYFGPGTRLLVL.

CDR3 in amino acids: CASSIIARRLVYGYTF. As DNA, the CDR3 is TGTGCCAGTAGTATAATCGCGAGACGGCTTGTCTATGGCTACACCTTC. The chain employs TRBV19 and TRBJ1-2; D gene uncertain. CDR3 length: 16 amino acids. Germline V gives CDR1 LNHDA, CDR2 SQIVND (reference sequence). Trimming took 2 bases from V and 4 from J, leaving 17 bases between them.